Listed below are T cell receptor beta chains from one sample, sequenced in a study of a mutant IDH1 vaccine in newly diagnosed glioma. No antigen has been identified for these receptors. Assay used: immunoSEQ multiplex PCR; TCRdb lists only in-frame clones, some missing. The sample holds approximately 37,000 clones, roughly 80% seen once. The sequences come from PBMCs, collected from a glioma patient whose treatment included an IDH1 peptide vaccine. The receptors were sampled from a man younger than 30 with glioma. Some clones in this sample may be carry-over from other donors' samples. The CDR3 runs from the conserved cysteine through the conserved F or W. A D gene is named only where the DNA matches it firmly. Rows give clone size only sometimes, using once, few, many, or a class for an expanded clone.

abundance: .; v_gene: TRBV29-1; d_gene: TRBD2; j_gene: TRBJ2-6; CDR3nt: TGCAGCGTTCGTAGCGGGGGGGCAGCTGGGGCCAACGTCCTGACTTTC; CDR3aa: CSVRSGGAAGANVLTF
abundance: .; v_gene: TRBV11-2; d_gene: .; j_gene: TRBJ1-1; CDR3nt: TGTGCCAGCAGCCATCACGGGGGAGGTTTGAACACTGAAGCTTTCTTT; CDR3aa: CASSHHGGGLNTEAFF
abundance: .; v_gene: TRBV9; d_gene: .; j_gene: TRBJ2-2; CDR3nt: TGTGCCAGCAGCCCCCGAAACGCGAACACCGGGGAGCTGTTTTTT; CDR3aa: CASSPRNANTGELFF
abundance: .; v_gene: TRBV7-9; d_gene: .; j_gene: TRBJ2-3; CDR3nt: TGTGCCAGCGAGGCTGTGGGGGGAGCCACAGATACGCAGTATTTT; CDR3aa: CASEAVGGATDTQYF
abundance: .; v_gene: TRBV5-4; d_gene: TRBD1; j_gene: TRBJ2-5; CDR3nt: TGTGCCAGCACGGGACAGGGTACGGAGACCCAGTACTTC; CDR3aa: CASTGQGTETQYF
abundance: .; v_gene: TRBV7-2; d_gene: .; j_gene: TRBJ2-7; CDR3nt: TGTGCCAGCAGCTCTGGACCTCCACCCTACGAGCAGTACTTC; CDR3aa: CASSSGPPPYEQYF
abundance: .; v_gene: TRBV23-1; d_gene: TRBD2; j_gene: TRBJ2-5; CDR3nt: TGCGCCAGCGCCCCGCTGGGACTAGCGGGGGGCCCTCAAGAGACCCAGTACTTC; CDR3aa: CASAPLGLAGGPQETQYF
abundance: .; v_gene: TRBV10-3; d_gene: .; j_gene: TRBJ1-1; CDR3nt: TGTGCCATCAGTGAATTGGCGGGTTTTAATGAAGCTTTCTTT; CDR3aa: CAISELAGFNEAFF
abundance: large; v_gene: TRBV7-9; d_gene: TRBD1; j_gene: TRBJ1-5; CDR3nt: TGTGCCAGCAGCTTGGGCACAGGGGATCTGGGTGAGCCCCAGCATTTT; CDR3aa: CASSLGTGDLGEPQHF
abundance: .; v_gene: TRBV10-3; d_gene: TRBD1; j_gene: TRBJ1-1; CDR3nt: TGTGCCATCAGCGCGGACAGGGGCGCTGAAGCTTTCTTT; CDR3aa: CAISADRGAEAFF
abundance: .; v_gene: TRBV6-5; d_gene: TRBD1; j_gene: TRBJ1-2; CDR3nt: TGTGCCAGCAGGGAGGGACAGACTGTAGGCTACACCTTC; CDR3aa: CASREGQTVGYTF
abundance: few; v_gene: TRBV29-1; d_gene: TRBD1; j_gene: TRBJ1-1; CDR3nt: TGCAGCGTGGTACAGGGGAGAGACACTGAAGCTTTCTTT; CDR3aa: CSVVQGRDTEAFF
abundance: .; v_gene: TRBV2; d_gene: .; j_gene: TRBJ2-7; CDR3nt: TGTGCCAGCAGTGAAACAGGGCTTAGCTCCTACGAGCAGTACTTC; CDR3aa: CASSETGLSSYEQYF
abundance: .; v_gene: TRBV2; d_gene: TRBD1; j_gene: TRBJ1-2; CDR3nt: TGTGCCAGCAGTGAATTGTCGGGACAGGGTTTTGTCTATGGCTACACCTTC; CDR3aa: CASSELSGQGFVYGYTF
abundance: .; v_gene: TRBV2; d_gene: TRBD1; j_gene: TRBJ2-3; CDR3nt: TGTGCCATCGCCCGGGGACAGGGCGCAGATACGCAGTATTTT; CDR3aa: CAIARGQGADTQYF
abundance: .; v_gene: TRBV6-5; d_gene: TRBD1; j_gene: TRBJ2-7; CDR3nt: TGTGCCAGCAGTTACTCGCAGGGGGCCTACTGGGGGCAGTACTTC; CDR3aa: CASSYSQGAYWGQYF
abundance: .; v_gene: TRBV14; d_gene: TRBD1; j_gene: TRBJ2-7; CDR3nt: TGTGCCAGCAGCCCCGGACAGGGGGCAAGGTACGAGCAGTACTTC; CDR3aa: CASSPGQGARYEQYF
abundance: .; v_gene: TRBV14; d_gene: .; j_gene: TRBJ1-3; CDR3nt: TGTGCCAGCAGCCAAGCGGCAGGGTTGGGCACCATATATTTT; CDR3aa: CASSQAAGLGTIYF
abundance: .; v_gene: TRBV18; d_gene: TRBD2; j_gene: TRBJ2-5; CDR3nt: TGTGCCAGCTCACCATCCTACGCGGGACTAGCGGGACGGGTGACCCAGTACTTC; CDR3aa: CASSPSYAGLAGRVTQYF
abundance: .; v_gene: TRBV6-5; d_gene: TRBD1; j_gene: TRBJ1-1; CDR3nt: TGTGCCAGCAGATACAGGGGAACGAACACTGAAGCTTTCTTT; CDR3aa: CASRYRGTNTEAFF
abundance: once; v_gene: TRBV25-1; d_gene: .; j_gene: TRBJ1-5; CDR3nt: TGTGCCAGCAGTCCAGGGTGGATTAGCAATCAGCCCCAGCATTTT; CDR3aa: CASSPGWISNQPQHF
abundance: .; v_gene: TRBV7-9; d_gene: .; j_gene: TRBJ1-3; CDR3nt: TGTGCCAGCAGCTTTTTGGGGTATGAAAACACCATATATTTT; CDR3aa: CASSFLGYENTIYF
abundance: .; v_gene: TRBV6-4; d_gene: .; j_gene: TRBJ2-2; CDR3nt: TGTGCCAGCAGTCAAACAGGGAACACCGGGGAGCTGTTTTTT; CDR3aa: CASSQTGNTGELFF
abundance: once; v_gene: TRBV5-1; d_gene: .; j_gene: TRBJ1-5; CDR3nt: TGCGCCAGCAGCTTGACCGGGGGGGTCGGGGTTCAGCCCCAGCATTTT; CDR3aa: CASSLTGGVGVQPQHF
abundance: .; v_gene: TRBV6-5; d_gene: .; j_gene: TRBJ1-2; CDR3nt: TGTGCCAGCAGTCGGCAGAACTATGGCTACACCTTC; CDR3aa: CASSRQNYGYTF
abundance: large; v_gene: TRBV4-3; d_gene: .; j_gene: TRBJ2-1; CDR3nt: TGCGCCAGCAGCCAAGATCCCTTCTCCGGGGTAAGCAATGAGCAGTTCTTC; CDR3aa: CASSQDPFSGVSNEQFF
abundance: medium-sized; v_gene: TRBV4-1; d_gene: .; j_gene: TRBJ1-6; CDR3nt: TGCGCCAGCAGCCAAGGGGTAGAGAATTCACCCCTCCACTTT; CDR3aa: CASSQGVENSPLHF
abundance: .; v_gene: TRBV30; d_gene: .; j_gene: TRBJ1-1; CDR3nt: TGTGCCTGGAGTGAGTGGGGAAACACTGAAGCTTTCTTT; CDR3aa: CAWSEWGNTEAFF
abundance: .; v_gene: TRBV7-9; d_gene: .; j_gene: TRBJ1-2; CDR3nt: TGTGCCAGCAGCTTAGGCCGGGGGAAGGTCACCTTC; CDR3aa: CASSLGRGKVTF
abundance: .; v_gene: TRBV18; d_gene: TRBD1; j_gene: TRBJ2-6; CDR3nt: TGTGCCAGCTCAACCTCAGGGGGCTTAGGTGGGGCCAACGTCCTGACTTTC; CDR3aa: CASSTSGGLGGANVLTF
abundance: .; v_gene: TRBV5-6; d_gene: TRBD1; j_gene: TRBJ1-4; CDR3nt: TGTGCCAGCAGCTGGCAGACAGGGGCGGCAACTAATGAAAAACTGTTTTTT; CDR3aa: CASSWQTGAATNEKLFF
abundance: few; v_gene: TRBV10-3; d_gene: .; j_gene: TRBJ1-4; CDR3nt: TGTGCCACAAAAACCGGGACGGCAAATGAAAAACTGTTTTTT; CDR3aa: CATKTGTANEKLFF
abundance: .; v_gene: TRBV7-9; d_gene: .; j_gene: TRBJ2-5; CDR3nt: TGTGCCAGCAGCTTATGGTCGGGACTCACGTCGGGTACCCAGTACTTC; CDR3aa: CASSLWSGLTSGTQYF
abundance: .; v_gene: TRBV7-2; d_gene: TRBD1; j_gene: TRBJ2-5; CDR3nt: TGTGCCAGCAGCCCCCACAGGGGGCAAGAGACCCAGTACTTC; CDR3aa: CASSPHRGQETQYF
abundance: few; v_gene: TRBV6-4; d_gene: .; j_gene: TRBJ1-5; CDR3nt: TGTGCCAGCAGTGCCCTGGACGGACTTCATCAGCCCCAGCATTTT; CDR3aa: CASSALDGLHQPQHF
abundance: .; v_gene: TRBV7-9; d_gene: .; j_gene: TRBJ1-2; CDR3nt: TGTGCCAGCAGCCCTCGGACGGCTCACGGCTACACCTTC; CDR3aa: CASSPRTAHGYTF
abundance: .; v_gene: TRBV7-9; d_gene: .; j_gene: TRBJ2-7; CDR3nt: TGTGCCAGCAGCTTAGCCCGGACAGCTTACGAGCAGTACTTC; CDR3aa: CASSLARTAYEQYF
abundance: .; v_gene: TRBV7-2; d_gene: .; j_gene: TRBJ2-5; CDR3nt: TGTGCCAGCAGCTTAGGGGGAGGGGGGGAGACCCAGTACTTC; CDR3aa: CASSLGGGGETQYF
abundance: .; v_gene: TRBV19; d_gene: TRBD1; j_gene: TRBJ1-4; CDR3nt: TGTGCCAGTAGTATGGGACAGGGGCCCCGCCTGAATAATGAAAAACTGTTTTTT; CDR3aa: CASSMGQGPRLNNEKLFF
abundance: .; v_gene: TRBV13; d_gene: .; j_gene: TRBJ2-7; CDR3nt: TGTGCCAGCAGCTTAAACCCCTACGAGCAGTACTTC; CDR3aa: CASSLNPYEQYF
abundance: .; v_gene: TRBV6-5; d_gene: .; j_gene: TRBJ1-1; CDR3nt: TGTGCCAGCAGTCGTCGACAGTTCCCGAACACTGAAGCTTTCTTT; CDR3aa: CASSRRQFPNTEAFF